This T cell receptor beta chain derives from a study of T cell responses to AZD1222 COVID-19 vaccine. Study-wide results and limits: Spike-spanning, vaccine-associated CD4 TCRs were dominant at 160-218 and 743-854. Clonal diversity was possibly underestimated; the donors were predominantly white British and more often female. Just a handful of AZD1222 recipients were seropositive at baseline. Scientists sampled the repertoires only once the peak T cell response had passed.

Clones were read by immunoSEQ multiplex PCR, and TCRdb kept only the in-frame ones, dropping some. The repertoire has 120,000 to 150,000 clones, roughly nine tenths of them found once; the top ten carry 1.5% to 2%. Points on this clone: Its antigen is still unknown.

The starting material was peripheral blood, obtained 28 days after the second AZD1222 dose. This sequence originates from an adult who received the AZD1222 COVID-19 vaccine.

In DNA form, the CDR3 reads TGTGCCAGCAGCCTAGGACCGAGGCAGCCCCAGCATTTT. Translating it yields CASSLGPRQPQHF. The chain recombines TRBV3-1 (or the pseudogene TRBV3-2) with TRBJ1-5, with D unclear. The CDR3 is 13 amino acids. Germline V gene data show CDR1 as LGHDT and CDR2 as YNNKEL (reference sequence). V lost 4 bases and J 7 bases, leaving 11 bases between the germline ends.